The 2 T cell receptor beta chains below come from one sample, sequenced in a study of sequential checkpoint blockade in melanoma. The repertoire was sequenced with immunoSEQ multiplex PCR; TCRdb's copy has only in-frame clones and lacks some. Here the sample spans about 4,600 clones, roughly 60% being singletons. The sample's treatment: randomized to nivolumab then ipilimumab (arm A) or the reverse (arm B). The sample in question was CD8+ T cells sorted from blood (inferred from file names), obtained from a patient given nivolumab and ipilimumab in sequence. The receptor set was obtained from a human donor with melanoma.

The rearrangement joins TRBV9 to TRBJ2-7; TRBD2 agrees at 8 bases. Germline V gene sequence: CDR1 SGDLS, CDR2 YYNGEE. V gave up 3 bases and J gave up 3 bases; unmatched junction bases: 8. This CDR3 contains 15 residues. As DNA, the CDR3 is TGTGCCAGCAGCGCGAGTGGTAGCGGGAACTACGAGCAGTACTTC. This encodes CASSASGSGNYEQYF. Drawing the rest from reference TRBV9 and TRBJ2-7, the complete variable domain is DSGVTQTPKHLITATGQRVTLRCSPRSGDLSVYWYQQSLDQGLQFLIQYYNGEERAKGNILERFSAQQFPDLHSELNLSSLELGDSALYFCASSASGSGNYEQYFGPGTRLTVT.

The chain uses TRBV7-6 and TRBJ2-1; 11 nucleotides match TRBD1. V lost 4 bases, J lost 10 bases, and 6 bases stayed unmatched. Germline CDR1 is SGHVS and CDR2 is FNYEAQ. The CDR3 extends over 14 amino acids. CDR3 loop: CASSSGQGANEQFF. The CDR3 coding sequence is TGTGCCAGCAGCTCAGGACAGGGGGCGAACGAGCAGTTCTTC.